A selection of T cell receptor beta chains follows, all from one sample in a study of CD8 T cells in ankylosing spondylitis. TCRdb passed the 5' RACE reads through MiXCR, listing each CDR3 protein once. The sample lists 700,000 to 1,000,000 distinct CDR3 sequences, 10% to 15% occurring once. The source material was blood, either unsorted or a sorted T cell fraction (not recorded which). These receptors were taken from a male donor with ankylosing spondylitis. CDR3s include the opening cysteine and the closing phenylalanine or tryptophan. The D gene is left open where the match is weak. Only some rows state a clone size, as once, few, many or a class for expanded clones.

abundance: .
len: 17
d_gene: .
j_gene: TRBJ1-5
v_gene: TRBV29-1
CDR3aa: CSVDYIHTSYSIQPQHF
CDR3nt: TGCAGCGTTGACTATATACACACCTCATATAGCATTCAGCCCCAGCATTTT

abundance: .
len: 13
d_gene: .
j_gene: TRBJ2-7
v_gene: TRBV18
CDR3aa: CASSPALFYEQYF
CDR3nt: TGTGCCAGCTCTCCAGCTCTTTTTTACGAGCAGTACTTC

abundance: .
len: 14
d_gene: TRBD2
j_gene: TRBJ2-3
v_gene: TRBV5-6
CDR3aa: CASSPAGVVDTQYF
CDR3nt: TGTGCCAGCAGTCCAGCGGGAGTTGTAGATACGCAGTATTTT

abundance: many
len: 14
d_gene: TRBD2
j_gene: TRBJ2-1
v_gene: TRBV5-1
CDR3aa: CASSWTSGSNEQFF
CDR3nt: TGCGCCAGCAGCTGGACTAGCGGGAGCAATGAGCAGTTCTTC

abundance: many
len: 15
d_gene: .
j_gene: TRBJ2-2
v_gene: TRBV18
CDR3aa: CASSPLQANTGELFF
CDR3nt: TGTGCCAGCTCACCTTTACAGGCGAACACCGGGGAGCTGTTTTTT

abundance: few
len: 13
d_gene: .
j_gene: TRBJ2-1
v_gene: TRBV12-3/TRBV12-4
CDR3aa: CASSFSGGNEQFF
CDR3nt: TGTGCCAGCAGTTTCTCAGGGGGGAATGAGCAGTTCTTC

abundance: many
len: 13
d_gene: .
j_gene: TRBJ2-3
v_gene: TRBV29-1
CDR3aa: CSVETMAADTQYF
CDR3nt: TGCAGCGTTGAGACCATGGCGGCGGATACGCAGTATTTT

abundance: few
len: 15
d_gene: .
j_gene: TRBJ1-4
v_gene: TRBV3-1
CDR3aa: CASSHRRATNEKLFF
CDR3nt: TGTGCCAGCAGCCACCGCAGGGCGACTAATGAAAAACTGTTTTTT

abundance: .
len: 13
d_gene: .
j_gene: TRBJ2-7
v_gene: TRBV12-3/TRBV12-4
CDR3aa: CAISRWGPYEQYF
CDR3nt: TGTGCCATCTCTAGATGGGGACCCTACGAGCAGTACTTC

abundance: .
len: 14
d_gene: .
j_gene: TRBJ2-3
v_gene: TRBV4-1
CDR3aa: CASSRGADTDTQYF
CDR3nt: TGCGCCAGCAGCCGGGGGGCAGACACAGATACGCAGTATTTT

abundance: .
len: 13
d_gene: .
j_gene: TRBJ2-7
v_gene: TRBV7-2
CDR3aa: CASSLTKAYEQYF
CDR3nt: TGTGCCAGCAGCTTGACTAAGGCCTACGAGCAGTACTTC

abundance: .
len: 14
d_gene: .
j_gene: TRBJ1-5
v_gene: TRBV5-1
CDR3aa: CASSLESRNQPQHF
CDR3nt: TGCGCCAGCAGCTTAGAATCCCGCAATCAGCCCCAGCATTTT

abundance: many
len: 13
d_gene: TRBD2
j_gene: TRBJ2-7
v_gene: TRBV15
CDR3aa: CATSSRGVYEQYF
CDR3nt: TGTGCCACCAGCAGCCGGGGGGTATACGAGCAGTACTTC

abundance: .
len: 12
d_gene: .
j_gene: TRBJ2-5
v_gene: TRBV6-1
CDR3aa: CASSEVEETQYF
CDR3nt: TGTGCCAGCAGTGAAGTGGAAGAGACCCAGTACTTC

abundance: few
len: 12
d_gene: .
j_gene: TRBJ2-7
v_gene: TRBV7-2
CDR3aa: CASSLMQGRQYF
CDR3nt: TGTGCCAGCAGCTTAATGCAGGGGCGTCAGTACTTC

abundance: many
len: 13
d_gene: .
j_gene: TRBJ2-1
v_gene: TRBV5-1
CDR3aa: CASRWTDDNEQFF
CDR3nt: TGCGCCAGCCGCTGGACCGACGACAATGAGCAGTTCTTC

abundance: many
len: 13
d_gene: .
j_gene: TRBJ2-1
v_gene: TRBV2
CDR3aa: CASKAQGPNEQFF
CDR3nt: TGTGCCAGCAAAGCCCAGGGACCTAATGAGCAGTTCTTC

abundance: few
len: 16
d_gene: .
j_gene: TRBJ2-2
v_gene: TRBV7-9
CDR3aa: CASSPPGHFGTGELFF
CDR3nt: TGTGCCAGCAGCCCCCCTGGACATTTCGGCACCGGGGAGCTGTTTTTT

abundance: many
len: 15
d_gene: .
j_gene: TRBJ2-4
v_gene: TRBV29-1
CDR3aa: CSVEDLGGPKNIQYF
CDR3nt: TGCAGCGTTGAAGACCTCGGGGGGCCAAAAAACATTCAGTACTTC

abundance: many
len: 15
d_gene: TRBD1
j_gene: TRBJ2-7
v_gene: TRBV18
CDR3aa: CASSPVGQGSHEQYF
CDR3nt: TGTGCCAGCTCACCAGTTGGACAGGGCTCCCACGAGCAGTACTTC

abundance: few
len: 15
d_gene: .
j_gene: TRBJ1-1
v_gene: TRBV6-1
CDR3aa: CASRDTGALTAEAFF
CDR3nt: TGTGCCAGCAGGGACACCGGGGCCTTGACGGCTGAAGCTTTCTTT

abundance: .
len: 16
d_gene: .
j_gene: TRBJ2-3
v_gene: TRBV27
CDR3aa: CASSWARTTFTDTQYF
CDR3nt: TGTGCCAGCAGTTGGGCCCGGACTACCTTCACAGATACGCAGTATTTT

abundance: .
len: 14
d_gene: TRBD1
j_gene: TRBJ2-7
v_gene: TRBV10-3
CDR3aa: CAIRGQFPDQGQYF
CDR3nt: TGTGCCATCAGGGGACAGTTCCCCGACCAGGGGCAGTACTTC

abundance: few
len: 15
d_gene: TRBD1
j_gene: TRBJ2-7
v_gene: TRBV4-3
CDR3aa: CASSQGQGYTYEQYF
CDR3nt: TGCGCCAGCAGCCAAGGACAGGGGTATACCTACGAGCAGTACTTC

abundance: many
len: 13
d_gene: .
j_gene: TRBJ2-3
v_gene: TRBV29-1
CDR3aa: CSVGRRAVDTQYF
CDR3nt: TGCAGCGTTGGCCGGAGGGCCGTAGATACGCAGTATTTT

abundance: many
len: 10
d_gene: .
j_gene: TRBJ2-1
v_gene: TRBV12-3/TRBV12-4
CDR3aa: CASGRNEQFF
CDR3nt: TGTGCCAGCGGGAGGAATGAGCAGTTCTTC

abundance: few
len: 14
d_gene: .
j_gene: TRBJ1-2
v_gene: TRBV6-5
CDR3aa: CASSYGAGPGGYTF
CDR3nt: TGTGCCAGCAGTTACGGAGCAGGCCCAGGGGGCTACACCTTC

abundance: few
len: 15
d_gene: TRBD2
j_gene: TRBJ2-7
v_gene: TRBV7-2
CDR3aa: CASSLPAAGGYEQYF
CDR3nt: TGTGCCAGCAGCTTACCCGCGGCGGGGGGGTACGAGCAGTACTTC

abundance: .
len: 15
d_gene: TRBD2
j_gene: TRBJ2-1
v_gene: TRBV6-1
CDR3aa: CASLSRLAERNEQFF
CDR3nt: TGTGCCAGCCTTAGTAGACTAGCGGAGAGAAATGAGCAGTTCTTC

abundance: few
len: 11
d_gene: .
j_gene: TRBJ1-1
v_gene: TRBV13
CDR3aa: CASSSVRGAFF
CDR3nt: TGTGCCAGCAGCTCCGTCCGTGGAGCTTTCTTT

abundance: many
len: 13
d_gene: TRBD1
j_gene: TRBJ1-5
v_gene: TRBV20-1
CDR3aa: CSARVQGDQPQHF
CDR3nt: TGCAGTGCTAGAGTCCAGGGGGATCAGCCCCAGCATTTT

abundance: many
len: 14
d_gene: .
j_gene: TRBJ2-2
v_gene: TRBV2
CDR3aa: CASRPGSTTGELFF
CDR3nt: TGTGCCAGCAGGCCCGGCAGTACCACCGGGGAGCTGTTTTTT

abundance: .
len: 13
d_gene: .
j_gene: TRBJ2-7
v_gene: TRBV30
CDR3aa: CAWSGGAGYEQYF
CDR3nt: TGTGCCTGGAGTGGGGGAGCGGGCTACGAGCAGTACTTC

abundance: .
len: 18
d_gene: .
j_gene: TRBJ2-5
v_gene: TRBV6-2/TRBV6-3
CDR3aa: CASSYSLLGGATQETQYF
CDR3nt: TGTGCCAGCAGTTACTCTCTCTTGGGCGGGGCAACCCAAGAGACCCAGTACTTC

abundance: few
len: 15
d_gene: TRBD2
j_gene: TRBJ2-1
v_gene: TRBV12-3/TRBV12-4
CDR3aa: CASTKLAGTYNEQFF
CDR3nt: TGTGCCAGCACCAAACTAGCGGGAACCTACAATGAGCAGTTCTTC

abundance: .
len: 15
d_gene: .
j_gene: TRBJ2-1
v_gene: TRBV20-1
CDR3aa: CSARDWGAAWNEQFF
CDR3nt: TGCAGTGCTAGAGATTGGGGGGCGGCATGGAATGAGCAGTTCTTC

abundance: few
len: 16
d_gene: TRBD1
j_gene: TRBJ1-3
v_gene: TRBV5-1
CDR3aa: CASSPGQIPRGNTIYF
CDR3nt: TGCGCCAGCAGCCCGGGACAGATACCTCGTGGAAACACCATATATTTT

abundance: .
len: 14
d_gene: .
j_gene: TRBJ2-2
v_gene: TRBV5-1
CDR3aa: CAGGPAANTGELFF
CDR3nt: TGCGCCGGCGGCCCGGCAGCGAACACCGGGGAGCTGTTTTTT

abundance: .
len: 16
d_gene: .
j_gene: TRBJ2-3
v_gene: TRBV4-3
CDR3aa: CASSQEWGGNTDTQYF
CDR3nt: TGCGCCAGCAGCCAAGAATGGGGGGGCAACACAGATACGCAGTATTTT

abundance: .
len: 13
d_gene: TRBD1
j_gene: TRBJ1-3
v_gene: TRBV11-2
CDR3aa: CASSLIDRETIYF
CDR3nt: TGTGCCAGCAGCTTAATAGACAGGGAGACCATATATTTT

abundance: many
len: 15
d_gene: .
j_gene: TRBJ1-6
v_gene: TRBV2
CDR3aa: CASSLRSSYNSPLHF
CDR3nt: TGTGCCAGCAGTCTGAGGAGCTCCTATAATTCACCCCTCCACTTT

abundance: .
len: 12
d_gene: .
j_gene: TRBJ2-5
v_gene: TRBV20-1
CDR3aa: CSASSGVETQYF
CDR3nt: TGCAGTGCTAGCTCTGGGGTAGAGACCCAGTACTTC

abundance: .
len: 16
d_gene: .
j_gene: TRBJ2-1
v_gene: TRBV20-1
CDR3aa: CSARGQGSSSYNEQFF
CDR3nt: TGCAGTGCTAGAGGTCAGGGGTCGAGCTCCTACAATGAGCAGTTCTTC

abundance: many
len: 13
d_gene: .
j_gene: TRBJ2-2
v_gene: TRBV2
CDR3aa: CASSAAATGELFF
CDR3nt: TGTGCCAGCAGTGCCGCGGCAACCGGGGAGCTGTTTTTT

abundance: few
len: 13
d_gene: .
j_gene: TRBJ2-3
v_gene: TRBV2
CDR3aa: CASSREATDTQYF
CDR3nt: TGTGCCAGCAGTCGGGAAGCGACAGATACGCAGTATTTT

abundance: .
len: 16
d_gene: .
j_gene: TRBJ2-7
v_gene: TRBV6-5
CDR3aa: CASSYSPYNTPYEQYF
CDR3nt: TGTGCCAGCAGTTACTCACCCTACAATACTCCCTACGAGCAGTACTTC